Included here is one T cell receptor (beta chain) sequence, with context. Profiled with immunoSEQ multiplex PCR; TCRdb holds only in-frame clones, not every one. Of 200,000 or so clones detected, approximately 84% appear once; the ten largest clones hold less than 8.5%. These data originate in a study of blood T cell repertoires in COVID-19. Study details: Sources were T cells, B-cell-depleted T cells, or PBMCs; the material itself was cDNA or gDNA.

V was cut by 2 bases and J by 3 bases, with 15 bases left in between. The CDR3 has 16 residues. CDR1 and CDR2 from the germline V gene are SGHRS and YFSETQ. The sequenced material came from PBMCs or T cells enriched from blood (not recorded which). V usage is TRBV5-1 and J usage is TRBJ2-1; weak D call: TRBD2 (7 bases). The clonotype was recovered from a man aged 40-55 years who had recovered from COVID-19. CDR3 nucleotides: TGCGCCAGCAGCTTCGTCCGGGGGGCGATCTACAATGAGCAGTTCTTC. It translates to CASSFVRGAIYNEQFF.